The 10 T cell receptor beta chains in this list originate from one sample, sequenced in a study of T cell repertoires in cytomegalovirus infection. These receptors have no identified antigens. TCRdb re-called the reads with MiXCR, one entry per CDR3 protein. Here the sample spans approximately 1,000,000 distinct CDR3 sequences, around 31% being singletons. The starting material was cultured CD8+ T cells from PBMCs, obtained from culture after CMV antigen stimulation. The source is a human donor in good health (CMV status not recorded). Some clones in this sample may be carry-over from other donors' samples.

This chain links TRBV6-5 with TRBJ2-2; D is ambiguous. The CDR3 sequence is 17 residues long. V dropped 2 bases and J dropped 6 bases, with 19 bases sitting between them. Germline-derived CDR1 and CDR2 are MNHEY and SVGAGI. The CDR3 spells CASSYEPSSSISGELFF. The DNA for the CDR3 is TGTGCCAGCAGTTACGAACCCAGCAGCTCCATCTCCGGGGAGCTGTTTTTT.

The chain combines TRBV27 with TRBJ1-2, with D tentatively TRBD1 (5 bases). Germline CDR1 is MNHEY and CDR2 is SMNVEV (reference sequence). Trimming removed 3 bases from V and 4 bases from J, with 9 bases in between. This CDR3 has 13 amino acids. The CDR3 protein is CASSLVGTYGYTF. CDR3 in DNA: TGTGCCAGCAGTTTGGTAGGGACCTATGGCTACACCTTC.

Only a few counts were recorded for this clonotype. The chain combines TRBV12-3 or TRBV12-4 with TRBJ1-1; the D gene is possibly TRBD1 (5 bases). This CDR3 has 12 amino acids. Trimming stripped 3 bases from V and 8 bases from J, with 10 bases between. CDR3 DNA sequence: TGTGCCAGCAGTTTCGGGGACGTGGAAGCTTTCTTT. This sequence encodes CASSFGDVEAFF.

This clonotype occurred many times. The chain combines TRBV7-6 with TRBJ2-3; maybe TRBD2 (7 bases). Trimming stripped 3 bases from V and 1 base from J, with 11 bases between. CDR1 SGHVS and CDR2 FNYEAQ come from the germline V gene. CDR3 size: 15 residues. CDR3 nucleotides: TGTGCCAGCAGCTTTACGCGGGGGCGCACAGATACGCAGTATTTT. This translates into CASSFTRGRTDTQYF.

V is TRBV27 and J is TRBJ2-1; D is perhaps TRBD1 (6 bases). V lost 2 bases, J lost 2 bases, and 10 bases lay in between. CDR1 MNHEY and CDR2 SMNVEV come from the germline V gene (reference sequence). The length of the CDR3 is 15 residues. Here the CDR3 DNA reads TGTGCCAGCAGTTTAAACAGGGAACCCTACAATGAGCAGTTCTTC. Amino acids: CASSLNREPYNEQFF.

The CDR3 is CAITNDRDRNTIYF. The CDR3 coding sequence is TGTGCCATCACCAACGACCGGGACAGAAACACCATATATTTT. The rearrangement uses TRBV10-3 and TRBJ1-3; TRBD1 might be the D (6 bases). The CDR3 totals 14 residues. CDR1 is ENHRY and CDR2 is SYGVKD in the germline V gene. The V gene lost 7 bases and the J gene lost 5 bases, with 15 bases spanning the gap.

This clonotype was seen many times. The chain combines TRBV7-8 with TRBJ2-3, with a tentative D call TRBD1 (5 bases). The CDR3 consists of 14 residues. V was clipped by 1 base and J by 6 bases, with 11 bases between them. CDR1 is SGHVS, CDR2 FQNEAQ, per germline. The CDR3 protein is CASSLVAGKDTQYF. In DNA form, the CDR3 reads TGTGCCAGCAGCTTAGTGGCAGGGAAGGATACGCAGTATTTT.

This clonotype was picked up a small number of times. The chain is built from TRBV7-9 and TRBJ2-7, with 8 bases that match TRBD2. The V gene's germline CDR1 is SEHNR and CDR2 FQNEAQ (reference sequence). CDR3 size: 16 residues. Trimming took 5 bases from V and 3 from J; bases not matched to a gene: 12. Written as DNA, the CDR3 is TGTGCCAGCAGCCTTAGCACGGGGGGGTCTTTCTACGAGCAGTACTTC. This sequence encodes CASSLSTGGSFYEQYF.

V usage is TRBV20-1 and J usage is TRBJ2-5, with 8 bases fitting TRBD1. This CDR3 contains 14 residues. Per the germline V gene, CDR1 is DFQATT and CDR2 is SNEGSKA (reference sequence). Trimming removed 0 bases from V and 5 bases from J; junction bases left unmatched: 5. CDR3 in amino acids: CSARDRQGIETQYF. CDR3 in DNA: TGCAGTGCTAGAGATCGACAGGGGATCGAGACCCAGTACTTC.

The sample holds a few counts of this clonotype. The rearrangement joins TRBV5-6 to TRBJ1-1; D gene unclear. Trimming stripped 0 bases from V and 5 bases from J, with 11 bases between. The germline CDR1 and CDR2 sequences are SGHDT and YYEEEE. CDR3 length: 14 residues. The CDR3 loop is CASSLEGFETEAFF. The CDR3 DNA reads TGTGCCAGCAGCTTGGAGGGTTTTGAAACTGAAGCTTTCTTT. The full variable domain, its missing parts supplied by reference TRBV5-6 and TRBJ1-1, is DAGVTQSPTHLIKTRGQQVTLRCSPKSGHDTVSWYQQALGQGPQFIFQYYEEEERQRGNFPDRFSGHQFPNYSSELNVNALLLGDSALYLCASSLEGFETEAFFGQGTRLTVV.